A selection of T cell receptor beta chains follows, all from one sample in a study of regulatory T cells in long-lasting Graves disease. MiXCR, applied by TCRdb to the multiplex PCR reads, yields one record per CDR3 protein. The sample holds fewer than 550,000 distinct CDR3 sequences, roughly 16% seen once. These data also featured in a second study, about T cells in Graves' hyperthyroidism and ophthalmopathy.

The material sequenced was peripheral blood mononuclear cells (PBMCs), taken at new diagnosis, from a patient treated with antithyroid drugs. Receptor source: a woman aged 40-65 years with Graves disease. The CDR3 runs from the conserved cysteine through the conserved F or W. D genes are given only for firm matches. Clone size, where shown, is once, few, many, or a class for clones that have expanded.

j_call v_call cdr3_length d_call clone_size cdr3_nt cdr3_aa
TRBJ2-4 TRBV2 15 NA many TGTGCCAGCAGTCATCGGGGGTTAGCCAAAAACATTCAGTACTTC CASSHRGLAKNIQYF
TRBJ2-1 TRBV12-5 14 TRBD1 few TGTGCTAGTGGCTCCCCCCTCCAGGGGGATGAGCAGTTCTTC CASGSPLQGDEQFF
TRBJ2-2 TRBV19 15 NA few NA CASSILAGGTGELFF
TRBJ1-1 TRBV5-1 14 NA few TGCGCCAGCAGCCTTTCCGTTTCGAACACTGAAGCTTTCTTT CASSLSVSNTEAFF
TRBJ2-5 TRBV4-1 17 TRBD2 many TGCGCCAGCAGCCAAGAAGGGAGCGGGGGGGCCGAGGAGACCCAGTACTTC CASSQEGSGGAEETQYF
TRBJ2-3 TRBV4-1 19 NA few TGCGCCAGCAGCCAAGATGGGCAGGCAGGGGTCACTAGCACAGATACGCAGTATTTT CASSQDGQAGVTSTDTQYF
TRBJ1-2 TRBV5-1 16 NA few TGCGCCAGCAGCTTGGAGCCTAGCGCCTCTAACTATGGTTACACCTTC CASSLEPSASNYGYTF
TRBJ2-7 TRBV14 16 TRBD1 NA TGTGCCAGCAGCCAGAGTGGGACAGGGTACCCCTACGAGCAGTACTTC CASSQSGTGYPYEQYF
TRBJ2-1 TRBV5-1 16 NA many TGCGCCAGCAGCGATTCGACTCCGTCCTTTTACAATGAGCAGTTCTTC CASSDSTPSFYNEQFF
TRBJ2-1 TRBV7-6 15 TRBD2 NA TGTGCCAGCAGCGTTAGCGGGGAGGTTTACAATGAGCAGTTCTTC CASSVSGEVYNEQFF
TRBJ1-5 TRBV12-3/TRBV12-4 14 TRBD1 many TGTGCCAGCAGTTGGGGACAGGGGAATCAGCCCCAGCATTTT CASSWGQGNQPQHF
TRBJ2-1 TRBV11-2 17 TRBD2 NA TGTGCCAGCAGCTTAAGGGCCATCGGCGGGGGAGTCGATGAGCAGTTCTTC CASSLRAIGGGVDEQFF
TRBJ1-4 TRBV5-1 17 NA many TGCGCCAGCAGCTTGTCCGATTCCGGAGCCAGGGGCGAAAAACTGTTTTTT CASSLSDSGARGEKLFF
TRBJ1-2 TRBV7-9 16 NA NA TGTGCCAGCAGTCCAGGGACGGGTCGTTCCTCCTATGGCTACACCTTC CASSPGTGRSSYGYTF
TRBJ2-3 TRBV12-3/TRBV12-4 12 NA NA TGTGCCAGCAGTTTAGCGGTATATACGCAGTATTTT CASSLAVYTQYF
TRBJ2-7 TRBV7-6 14 NA many TGTGCCAGCAGCTTAAGGACATCATCTCGGGAGCAGTACTTC CASSLRTSSREQYF
TRBJ1-1 TRBV5-1 14 NA few TGCGCCAGCAGCTTGGAGGGGGGCCTTACGACGGCTTTCTTT CASSLEGGLTTAFF
TRBJ2-7 TRBV7-8 16 NA many TGTGCCAGCAGCTTAGGGGCCGTTGCTCGGTCCTACGAGCAGTACTTC CASSLGAVARSYEQYF
TRBJ2-3 TRBV15 12 NA NA TGTGCCACCAGCGGGTTTCAGAATACGCAGTATTTT CATSGFQNTQYF
TRBJ1-2 TRBV11-2 14 TRBD1 many TGTGCCAGCAGTAGCTGGACAGGGCAGGATGGCTACACCTTC CASSSWTGQDGYTF
TRBJ1-2 TRBV7-2 14 TRBD1 many TGTGCCAGCAGCTTAGCAGGGGGCATCTATGGCTACACCTTC CASSLAGGIYGYTF
TRBJ1-2 TRBV11-1 16 NA NA TGTGCCAGCAGCTTACCTGGCCGGGGCCCGAACTATGGCTACACCTTC CASSLPGRGPNYGYTF
TRBJ1-4 TRBV2 14 TRBD1 many TGTGCCAGCAGGACAGGGAGGCTACATGAAAAACTGTTTTTT CASRTGRLHEKLFF
TRBJ1-2 TRBV12-3/TRBV12-4 13 NA many TGTGCCAGCAGTTTAGACATCCGCTATGGCTACACCTTC CASSLDIRYGYTF
TRBJ1-5 TRBV6-1 15 NA NA TGTGCCAGCAGTGAAATCGGGAGAGAACATCAGCCCCAGCATTTT CASSEIGREHQPQHF
TRBJ2-5 TRBV6-2/TRBV6-3 16 TRBD1 few TGTGCCAGCAGTAAACCCCGGGACAGAAACCAAGAGACCCAGTACTTC CASSKPRDRNQETQYF
TRBJ1-6 TRBV28 14 NA many TGTGCTGCCCTCTCTGGGGGGCCGAATTCACCCCTCCACTTT CAALSGGPNSPLHF
TRBJ2-5 TRBV3-1 18 TRBD2 many TGTGCCAGCAGCCCCGGACTAGCGGGGGAGACGTACCAAGAGACCCAGTACTTC CASSPGLAGETYQETQYF
TRBJ2-1 TRBV6-2/TRBV6-3 15 NA few TGTGCCAGCAGTTACTCTTACTCCCCGAGGAATGAGCAGTTCTTC CASSYSYSPRNEQFF
TRBJ2-1 TRBV25-1 13 TRBD1 few TGTGCCAGCAGTGACCAGGGGGCTGCTGAGCAGTTCTTC CASSDQGAAEQFF
TRBJ2-7 TRBV30 14 NA many TGTGCCTGGAGTTCGGAGATGAGCTCCTACGAGCAGTACTTC CAWSSEMSSYEQYF
TRBJ2-5 TRBV2 14 NA NA TGTGCCAGCGGCCGAGACAGTCCTCAAGAGACCCAGTACTTC CASGRDSPQETQYF
TRBJ2-5 TRBV12-3/TRBV12-4 15 TRBD2 few TGTGCCAGCAGCCCCCGGACTAGCGGGGAAGAGACCCAGTACTTC CASSPRTSGEETQYF
TRBJ1-2 TRBV2 13 NA many TGTGCCAGCAGTGGCAGCCTGCAGGGTGGCTACACCTTC CASSGSLQGGYTF
TRBJ2-1 TRBV5-1 13 TRBD1 few TGCGCCAGCGGGACAGGGGTGGGCAATGAGCAGTTCTTC CASGTGVGNEQFF
TRBJ2-1 TRBV7-2 15 TRBD1 NA TGTGCCAGCAGCTTACCAACCCTCACAGGGGCGGTGGGGTTCTTC CASSLPTLTGAVGFF
TRBJ1-1 TRBV14 12 NA NA TGTGCCAGCAGCTATATGTATTCAGAAGCTTTCTTT CASSYMYSEAFF
TRBJ2-5 TRBV7-9 14 NA many TGTGCCAGCAGCTTGACCGGGACCCAAGAGACCCAGTACTTC CASSLTGTQETQYF
TRBJ1-1 TRBV6-1 14 NA many TGTGCCAGCAGCGAGAAGGTGGAGGCGTTTGAAGCTTTCTTT CASSEKVEAFEAFF
TRBJ1-6 TRBV28 16 NA NA TGTGCCAGCAGTCCTGAGGGGCCTCCCGGGAATTCACCCCCCCACTTT CASSPEGPPGNSPPHF
TRBJ1-2 TRBV7-9 14 NA few TGTGCCAGCAGCTTGGGTCGTGGCCCTTACGGCTACACCTTC CASSLGRGPYGYTF